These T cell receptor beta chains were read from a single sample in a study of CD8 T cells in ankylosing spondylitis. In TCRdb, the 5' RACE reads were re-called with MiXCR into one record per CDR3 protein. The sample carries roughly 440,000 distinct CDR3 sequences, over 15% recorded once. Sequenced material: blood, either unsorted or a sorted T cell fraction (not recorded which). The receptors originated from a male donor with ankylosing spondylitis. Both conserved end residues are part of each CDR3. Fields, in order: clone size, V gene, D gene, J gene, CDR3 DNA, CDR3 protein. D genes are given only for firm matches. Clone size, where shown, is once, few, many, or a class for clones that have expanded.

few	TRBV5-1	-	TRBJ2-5	TGCGCCAGCAGCTTGGGGACTGTGGAACACGAGACCCAGTACTTC	CASSLGTVEHETQYF
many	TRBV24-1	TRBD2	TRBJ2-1	TGTGCCACCAGTTCGACTAGCGGGGGGGCCTACAATGAGCAGTTCTTC	CATSSTSGGAYNEQFF
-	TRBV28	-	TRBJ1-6	TGTGCCAGCAGCCGGGACGCCTCGTATTCACCCCTCCACTTT	CASSRDASYSPLHF
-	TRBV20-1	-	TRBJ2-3	TGCAGTGCTCCACCACACGAACCTTCTAGCACAGATACGCAGTATTTT	CSAPPHEPSSTDTQYF
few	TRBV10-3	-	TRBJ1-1	TGTGCCATCGGCGGGGTCATGAACACTGAAGCTTTCTTT	CAIGGVMNTEAFF
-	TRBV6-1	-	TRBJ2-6	TGTGCCAGCAGTGAACAGGGCTCTTGGGCCAACGTCCTGACTTTC	CASSEQGSWANVLTF
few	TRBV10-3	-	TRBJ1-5	TGTGCCATCAGCCCGGACCGTAGCAATCAGCCCCAGCATTTT	CAISPDRSNQPQHF
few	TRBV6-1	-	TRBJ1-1	TGTGCCAGCGGGGGGGGGACCATGAACACTGAAGCTTTCTTT	CASGGGTMNTEAFF
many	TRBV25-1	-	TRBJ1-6	TGTGCCAGCAGTGAGTGGGCGGGAGAAAATTCACCCCTCCACTTT	CASSEWAGENSPLHF
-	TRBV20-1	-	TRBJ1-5	TGCAGTGCTAGAGAGTCAGGAAATCAGCCCCAGCATTTT	CSARESGNQPQHF
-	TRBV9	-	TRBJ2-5	TGTGCCAGCAGCGTAGCGGCCAGGCCACAAGAGACCCAGTACTTC	CASSVAARPQETQYF
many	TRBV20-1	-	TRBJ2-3	TGCAGTGCTAGCCGCGAGGGGATGGGGACAGATACGCAGTATTTT	CSASREGMGTDTQYF
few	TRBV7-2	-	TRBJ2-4	TGTGCCAGCAGCTCGGGGGCCAAAAACATTCAGTACTTC	CASSSGAKNIQYF
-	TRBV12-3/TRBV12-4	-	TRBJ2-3	TGTGCCAGCATACCGAGTTGGGGCACAGATACGCAGTATTTT	CASIPSWGTDTQYF
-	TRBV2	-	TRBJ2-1	TGTGCCAGCAGTGACTCTTCCGCAAGGAACAATGAGCAGTTCTTC	CASSDSSARNNEQFF
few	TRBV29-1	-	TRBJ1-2	TGCACCGGGGGTCAAGACTATGGCTACACCTTC	CTGGQDYGYTF
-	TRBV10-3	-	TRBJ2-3	TGTGCCATCAGTGGCCTAGCGAGAGACTCAGATACGCAGTATTTT	CAISGLARDSDTQYF